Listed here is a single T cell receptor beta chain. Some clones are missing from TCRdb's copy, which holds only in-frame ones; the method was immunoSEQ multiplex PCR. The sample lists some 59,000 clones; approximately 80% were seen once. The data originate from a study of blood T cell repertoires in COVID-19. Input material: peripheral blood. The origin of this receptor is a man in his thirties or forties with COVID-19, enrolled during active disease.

This CDR3 reads CASGTGGRLYEQYF. In nucleotides, the CDR3 is TGTGCTAGTGGGACAGGGGGCCGACTCTACGAGCAGTACTTC. This chain joins TRBV12-5 and TRBJ2-7; 10 bases are a match to TRBD1. From germline, CDR1 is LGHNT and CDR2 FRNRAP. The CDR3 is made up of 14 amino acids. The junction had 5 bases not matched to a gene; V was cut back by 6 bases and J by 3 bases.